These T cell receptor beta chains were read from a single sample in a study of shared clonotypes between healthy human individuals. TCRdb's table, derived via immunoSEQ multiplex PCR, lists solely in-frame clones and lacks some. The table shows a few million clones, with 85% to 95% occurring only once. Sequencing was performed on naive CD4+ T cells from PBMCs. These receptors were taken from a man aged 18 to 29 in good health. Some clones in this sample may be carry-over from other donors' samples. Both conserved end residues are part of each CDR3. D genes are given only for firm matches. Clone size is not always given. Where it is, it says once, few, many or a class for expanded clones.

d_call cdr3_length j_call clone_size v_call cdr3_nt cdr3_aa
TRBD1 15 TRBJ1-5 once TRBV4-2 TGTGCCAGCAGCCATTCCGGACAGGGTGGTCAGCCCCAGCATTTT CASSHSGQGGQPQHF
- 15 TRBJ2-1 - TRBV10-3 TGTGCCATCAGTGAGAGCCTGGGGTTCTACAATGAGCAGTTCTTC CAISESLGFYNEQFF
TRBD1 11 TRBJ1-1 - TRBV29-1 TGCAGCGTTCAGGGGGCTAAGAAAGCTTTCTTT CSVQGAKKAFF
TRBD2 16 TRBJ2-1 - TRBV7-2 TGTGCCAGCAGCTTAGTGACTAGCGGGAGTTACAATGAGCAGTTCTTC CASSLVTSGSYNEQFF
- 15 TRBJ1-1 - TRBV5-1 TGCGCCAGCACCAGATTAGGGGGGGAGAACACTGAAGCTTTCTTT CASTRLGGENTEAFF
TRBD1 15 TRBJ2-7 once TRBV27 TGTGCCAGCAGTTTTGAGCAGGGGGTTCCCTACGAGCAGTACTTC CASSFEQGVPYEQYF
- 14 TRBJ1-3 few TRBV2 TGTGCCAGCAGACTACTCAGCAGGACGGACACCATATATTTT CASRLLSRTDTIYF
TRBD1 15 TRBJ1-1 - TRBV19 TGTGCCAGTAGTATAGGGACAGGATTCAGCACTGAAGCTTTCTTT CASSIGTGFSTEAFF
TRBD1 15 TRBJ1-2 - TRBV5-8 TGTGCCAGCAGCCGCCGGGACAGGGGGACATATGGCTACACCTTC CASSRRDRGTYGYTF
- 14 TRBJ2-7 - TRBV19 TGTGCCAGTAGTATGCTACGGGGAGCCTACGAGCAGTACTTC CASSMLRGAYEQYF
TRBD1 13 TRBJ1-2 - TRBV2 TGTGCCAGCAGACGGGACAGGGAATATGGCTACACCTTC CASRRDREYGYTF
- 11 TRBJ2-3 - TRBV20-1 TGCAGCCCGCTCAACACAGATACGCAGTATTTT CSPLNTDTQYF
- 14 TRBJ1-1 - TRBV2 TGTGCCAGCACCCTACAGGACCTGAACACTGAAGCTTTCTTT CASTLQDLNTEAFF
TRBD2 14 TRBJ2-5 - TRBV10-3 TGTGCCATCAGACCCCTAGCGGGAGCGCAGACCCAGTACTTC CAIRPLAGAQTQYF
- 14 TRBJ2-7 once TRBV6-5 TGTGCCAGCAGTGAGGGGCCCGACCCCTACGAGCAGTACTTC CASSEGPDPYEQYF
- 15 TRBJ2-1 - TRBV9 TGTGCCAGCAGCGTAGTCCCCGGAACTAGAGGTGAGCAGTTCTTC CASSVVPGTRGEQFF
- 15 TRBJ2-3 - TRBV7-2 TGTGCCAGCAGCCCAGGCGGTTTTGGGGTCGATACGCAGTATTTT CASSPGGFGVDTQYF
- 13 TRBJ2-5 once TRBV7-8 TGTGCCAGCAGCTTTGGACAGCAAGAGACCCAGTACTTC CASSFGQQETQYF
TRBD1 14 TRBJ2-5 - TRBV7-3 TGTGCCAGCAGCGTCTCCGGGACAGAAGAGACCCAGTACTTC CASSVSGTEETQYF
- 13 TRBJ1-1 - TRBV10-1 TGCGCCAGCAGGGAGGATCAGAACACTGAAGCTTTCTTT CASREDQNTEAFF
- 14 TRBJ2-3 - TRBV5-1 TGCGCCAGCAGCTTACGACAGAGCACAGATACGCAGTATTTT CASSLRQSTDTQYF
TRBD2 14 TRBJ2-7 - TRBV7-2 TGTGCCACCTCTACCGGAACTAGCGGCTACGAGCAGTACTTC CATSTGTSGYEQYF
TRBD2 16 TRBJ2-3 - TRBV7-9 TGTGCCAGCAGCACCGTCCTAGCGGGAGTTGGAGATACGCAGTATTTT CASSTVLAGVGDTQYF
TRBD2 17 TRBJ2-1 - TRBV10-3 TGTGCCATCAGCGGGACTAGCGGTCCCAGCTCCTACAATGAGCAGTTCTTC CAISGTSGPSSYNEQFF
- 13 TRBJ1-6 - TRBV6-6 TGTGCCAGCAGTTACAGGTCCTATTCACCCCTCCACTTT CASSYRSYSPLHF
TRBD1 14 TRBJ1-1 - TRBV5-4 TGTGCCAGCAGCCCCCGACAGGGAAGCACTGAAGCTTTCTTT CASSPRQGSTEAFF
TRBD2 16 TRBJ2-5 - TRBV9 TGTGCCAGCAGCGTAGGGTCTAGCGGGCGCCAAGAGACCCAGTACTTC CASSVGSSGRQETQYF
- 14 TRBJ1-1 - TRBV5-1 TGCGCCAGCAGCTCCGGTGGGGTCAACACTGAAGCTTTCTTT CASSSGGVNTEAFF
- 17 TRBJ2-2 once TRBV11-3 TGTGCCAGCAGCTTAGTGAGGGGATTCGAAGGCCCCGGGGAGCTGTTTTTT CASSLVRGFEGPGELFF
- 16 TRBJ2-1 - TRBV5-1 TGCGCCAGCAACCCCATAACGGGGGTTGTCTACAATGAGCAGTTCTTC CASNPITGVVYNEQFF
- 13 TRBJ1-3 - TRBV28 TGTGCCAGCACCCCTAGGGCTGGAAACACCATATATTTT CASTPRAGNTIYF